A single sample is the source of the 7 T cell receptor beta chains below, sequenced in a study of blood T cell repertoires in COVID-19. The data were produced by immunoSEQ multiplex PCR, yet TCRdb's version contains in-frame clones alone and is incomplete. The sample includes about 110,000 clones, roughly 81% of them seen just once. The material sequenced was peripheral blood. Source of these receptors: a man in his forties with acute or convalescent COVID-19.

The chain's CDR3 is CASSPPGTRRTDTQYF. CDR3 bases: TGTGCCAGCTCACCACCCGGGACTCGGCGCACAGATACGCAGTATTTT. The chain has TRBV18 and TRBJ2-3; D is perhaps TRBD2 (6 bases). This CDR3 is 16 amino acids long. V dropped 0 bases and J dropped 1 base, with 11 bases sitting between them. The germline CDR1 and CDR2 sequences are KGHSH and LQKENI.

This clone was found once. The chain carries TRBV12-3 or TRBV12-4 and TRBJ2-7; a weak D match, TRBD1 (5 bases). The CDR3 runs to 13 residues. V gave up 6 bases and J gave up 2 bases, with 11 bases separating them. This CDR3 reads CASSIDSPYEQYF. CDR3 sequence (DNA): TGTGCCAGCAGCATAGACAGCCCCTACGAGCAGTACTTC.

CDR3 bases: TGCGCCAGCAGCACCGGACAGGGGTCCTACGAGCAGTACTTC. This encodes CASSTGQGSYEQYF. The chain recombines TRBV5-1 with TRBJ2-7; 9 bases match TRBD1. Germline values: CDR1 SGHRS, CDR2 YFSETQ. The ends lost 4 bases at V and 1 base at J; junction bases unmatched: 3. The CDR3 extends over 14 amino acids.

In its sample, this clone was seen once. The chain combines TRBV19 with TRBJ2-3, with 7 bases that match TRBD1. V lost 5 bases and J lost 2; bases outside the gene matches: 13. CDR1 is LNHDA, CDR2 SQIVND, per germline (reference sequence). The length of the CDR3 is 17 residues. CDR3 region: CASSSPPGQPYTDTQYF. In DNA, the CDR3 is TGTGCCAGTAGTTCCCCTCCGGGACAGCCTTACACAGATACGCAGTATTTT. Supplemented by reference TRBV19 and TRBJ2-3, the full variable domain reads DGGITQSPKYLFRKEGQNVTLSCEQNLNHDAMYWYRQDPGQGLRLIYYSQIVNDFQKGDIAEGYSVSREKKESFPLTVTSAQKNPTAFYLCASSSPPGQPYTDTQYFGPGTRLTVL.

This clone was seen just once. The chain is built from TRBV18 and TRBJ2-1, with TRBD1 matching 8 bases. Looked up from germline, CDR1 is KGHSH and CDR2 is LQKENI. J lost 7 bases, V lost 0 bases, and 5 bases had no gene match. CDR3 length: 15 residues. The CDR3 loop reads CASSPPGQARNEQFF. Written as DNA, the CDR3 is TGTGCCAGCTCACCACCGGGACAGGCCCGTAATGAGCAGTTCTTC.

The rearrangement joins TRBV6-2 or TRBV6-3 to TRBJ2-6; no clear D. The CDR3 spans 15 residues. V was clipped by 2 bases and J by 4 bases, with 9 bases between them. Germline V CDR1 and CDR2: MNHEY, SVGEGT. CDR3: CASSYEESGANVLTF. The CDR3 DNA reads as TGTGCCAGCAGTTACGAGGAGTCCGGGGCCAACGTCCTGACTTTC.

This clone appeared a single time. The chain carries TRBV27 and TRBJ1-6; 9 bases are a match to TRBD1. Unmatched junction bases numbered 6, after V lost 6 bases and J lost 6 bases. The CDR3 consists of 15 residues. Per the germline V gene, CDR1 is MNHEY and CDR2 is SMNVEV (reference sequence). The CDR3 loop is CASRSGTGSNSPLHF. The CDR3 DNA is TGTGCCAGCAGATCCGGGACAGGGTCTAATTCACCCCTCCACTTT.